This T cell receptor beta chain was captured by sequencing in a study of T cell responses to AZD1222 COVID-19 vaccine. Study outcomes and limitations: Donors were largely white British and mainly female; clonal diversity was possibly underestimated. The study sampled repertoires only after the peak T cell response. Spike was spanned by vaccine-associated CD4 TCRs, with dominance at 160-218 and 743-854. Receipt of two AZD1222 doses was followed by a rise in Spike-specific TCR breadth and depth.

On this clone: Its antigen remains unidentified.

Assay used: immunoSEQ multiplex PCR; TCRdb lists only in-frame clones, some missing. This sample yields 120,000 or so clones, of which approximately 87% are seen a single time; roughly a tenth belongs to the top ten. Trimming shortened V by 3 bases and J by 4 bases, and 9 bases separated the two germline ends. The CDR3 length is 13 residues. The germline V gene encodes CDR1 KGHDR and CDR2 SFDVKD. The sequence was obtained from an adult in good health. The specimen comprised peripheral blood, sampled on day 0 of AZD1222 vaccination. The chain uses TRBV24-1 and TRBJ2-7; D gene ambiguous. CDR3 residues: CATSDLGWYEQYF. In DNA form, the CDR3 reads TGTGCCACCAGTGATCTGGGTTGGTACGAGCAGTACTTC.